Reported below is one TCR beta chain. These data come from a study of blood T cell repertoires in COVID-19. The table came from immunoSEQ multiplex PCR; TCRdb's copy has only in-frame clones and leaves some out. Among under 150,000 clones listed, approximately 85% were seen once. The V and J ends lost 1 base and 13 bases respectively, with 17 bases between them. The CDR3 covers 13 residues. Germline V gives CDR1 SGHDT, CDR2 YYEEEE. The chain joins TRBV5-6 to TRBJ1-2; D not certain. The TCR sequence derives from a human donor in a cohort sampled during active COVID-19. Sequencing input: peripheral blood. The CDR3 DNA sequence: TGTGCCAGCAGCTTGCAACGGGGAGAGTGGGGCACCTTC. It yields the protein CASSLQRGEWGTF.